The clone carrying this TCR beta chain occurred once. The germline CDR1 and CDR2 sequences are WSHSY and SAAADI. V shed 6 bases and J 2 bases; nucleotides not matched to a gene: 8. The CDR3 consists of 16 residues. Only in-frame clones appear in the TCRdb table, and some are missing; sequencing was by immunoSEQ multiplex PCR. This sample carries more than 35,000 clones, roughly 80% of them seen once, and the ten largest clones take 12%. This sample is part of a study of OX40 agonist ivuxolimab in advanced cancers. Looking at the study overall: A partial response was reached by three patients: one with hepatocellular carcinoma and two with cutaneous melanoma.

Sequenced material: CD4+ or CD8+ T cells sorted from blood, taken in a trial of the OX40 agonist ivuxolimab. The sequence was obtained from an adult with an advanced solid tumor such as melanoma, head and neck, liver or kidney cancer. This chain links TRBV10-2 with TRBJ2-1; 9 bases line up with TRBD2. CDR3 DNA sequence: TGCGCCAGCAGCCGGCTGGCGGGAGGGGCCTACAATGAGCAGTTCTTC. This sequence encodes CASSRLAGGAYNEQFF.